These T cell receptor beta chains were read from a single sample in a study of blood T cell repertoires in COVID-19. Data came from immunoSEQ multiplex PCR; TCRdb stores just in-frame clones and leaves some out. The sample includes under 95,000 clones, around 82% of them seen just once. Sequencing was carried out using peripheral blood. The origin of the receptors is a woman aged 80 or older with COVID-19, enrolled during active disease. Each CDR3 is given with its conserved first and last residue. D genes are given only for firm matches. Some rows have no size entry. The others give once, few or many, or a class for an expanded clone.

. | TRBJ1-3 | . | TRBV2 | CASSATGRSGNTIYF | TGTGCCAGCAGTGCCACAGGAAGATCTGGAAACACCATATATTTT
TRBD2 | TRBJ2-5 | . | TRBV15 | CATSILPGLAKETQYF | TGTGCCACCAGCATACTACCGGGACTAGCGAAAGAGACCCAGTACTTC
. | TRBJ1-4 | . | TRBV15 | CATSREMGGYEKLFF | TGTGCCACCAGCAGAGAGATGGGGGGTTATGAAAAACTGTTTTTT
TRBD1 | TRBJ1-1 | . | TRBV6-5 | CASRQGTAYTEAFF | TGTGCCAGCAGGCAGGGGACAGCTTACACTGAAGCTTTCTTT
TRBD2 | TRBJ2-5 | . | TRBV5-1 | CASSSITSGGQETQYF | TGCGCCAGCAGCTCGATCACTAGCGGGGGGCAAGAGACCCAGTACTTC
. | TRBJ2-2 | once | TRBV5-4 | CASSLGRVNTGELFF | TGTGCCAGCAGCTTAGGCAGGGTAAACACCGGGGAGCTGTTTTTT
TRBD1 | TRBJ2-2 | once | TRBV2 | CASSDRGLNTGELFF | TGTGCCAGCAGTGATAGGGGGCTTAACACCGGGGAGCTGTTTTTT
TRBD1 | TRBJ1-1 | . | TRBV12-3/TRBV12-4 | CASTRDRNTEAFF | TGTGCCAGCACCCGGGACAGGAACACTGAAGCTTTCTTT
. | TRBJ2-1 | . | TRBV12-1 | CASSPTPGLYNEQFF | TGTGCCAGCAGCCCGACTCCTGGCCTCTACAATGAGCAGTTCTTC
TRBD1 | TRBJ2-7 | . | TRBV15 | CATSRDPPQGAEQYF | TGTGCCACCAGCAGAGATCCCCCTCAGGGGGCCGAGCAGTACTTC
. | TRBJ1-3 | . | TRBV7-2 | CASSLGGHSGNTIYF | TGTGCCAGCAGCTTAGGAGGCCACTCTGGAAACACCATATATTTT
. | TRBJ2-5 | . | TRBV3-1/TRBV3-2 | CASSQVKETQYF | TGTGCCAGCAGCCAAGTAAAAGAGACCCAGTACTTC
TRBD2 | TRBJ2-1 | . | TRBV11-2 | CASSFRLAAYNEQFF | TGTGCCAGCAGCTTCAGACTAGCGGCTTACAATGAGCAGTTCTTC
. | TRBJ2-7 | . | TRBV9 | CASALSPSYEQYF | TGTGCCAGCGCCCTTAGTCCAAGCTACGAGCAGTACTTC
TRBD2 | TRBJ2-3 | . | TRBV5-1 | CASSSPRLARGTDTQYF | TGCGCCAGCAGCTCACCCCGACTAGCTCGGGGCACAGATACGCAGTATTTT
. | TRBJ1-1 | . | TRBV7-9 | CASSPLGVGAFF | TGTGCCAGCAGCCCACTCGGGGTGGGAGCTTTCTTT
TRBD2 | TRBJ2-3 | . | TRBV28 | CAAEAGRIDTQYF | TGTGCCGCAGAAGCGGGGAGGATAGATACGCAGTATTTT
. | TRBJ2-2 | . | TRBV30 | CAWTGRGLAGELFF | TGTGCCTGGACCGGCAGGGGTCTTGCCGGGGAGCTGTTTTTT
. | TRBJ2-5 | . | TRBV12-3/TRBV12-4 | CWTRHLETQYF | TGCTGGACTCGGCATTTAGAGACCCAGTACTTC